This T cell receptor beta chain was recovered during a study of control samples from healthy donors and cancer patients. Measured with immunoSEQ multiplex PCR; TCRdb has only the in-frame clones, and not every one. The ten top clones account for approximately 2.2%, within a sample of around 190,000 clones. Trimming cost V 1 base and J 6 bases, with 12 bases left between them. Germline V gene data show CDR1 as LNHNV and CDR2 as YYDKDF (reference sequence). The CDR3 has 14 amino acids. The TCR sequence derives from a woman aged 25 to 39 in good health. The material sequenced was blood. The chain links TRBV15 to TRBJ1-1, with a tentative D call TRBD1 (5 bases). In nucleotides, the CDR3 is TGTGCCACCAGCAGAGTCAGGGTTGGGGCTGAAGCTTTCTTT. Amino acid sequence: CATSRVRVGAEAFF.